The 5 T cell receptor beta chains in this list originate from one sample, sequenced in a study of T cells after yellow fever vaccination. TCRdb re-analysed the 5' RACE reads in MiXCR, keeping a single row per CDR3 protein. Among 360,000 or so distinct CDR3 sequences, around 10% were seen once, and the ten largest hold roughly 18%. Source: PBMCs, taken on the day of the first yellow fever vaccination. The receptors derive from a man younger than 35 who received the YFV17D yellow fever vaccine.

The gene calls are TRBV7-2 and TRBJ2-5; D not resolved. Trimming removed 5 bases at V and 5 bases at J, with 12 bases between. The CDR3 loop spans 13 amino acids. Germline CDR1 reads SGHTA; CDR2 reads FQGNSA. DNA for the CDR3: TGTGCCAGCAGCCCGGTATTTCCGGAGACCCAGTACTTC. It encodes CASSPVFPETQYF.

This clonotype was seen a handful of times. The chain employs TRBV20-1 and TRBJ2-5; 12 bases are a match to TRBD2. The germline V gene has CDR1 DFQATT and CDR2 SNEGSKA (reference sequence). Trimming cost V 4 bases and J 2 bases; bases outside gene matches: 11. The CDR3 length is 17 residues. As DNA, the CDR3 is TGCAGTGCTAAGAGGCCCGGACTAGCGGGGCCGCAAGAGACCCAGTACTTC. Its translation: CSAKRPGLAGPQETQYF.

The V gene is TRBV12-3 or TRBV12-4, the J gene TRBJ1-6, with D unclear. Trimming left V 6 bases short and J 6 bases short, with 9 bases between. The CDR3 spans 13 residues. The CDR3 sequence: CASSRTANSPLHF. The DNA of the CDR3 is TGTGCCAGCAGCCGGACCGCTAATTCACCCCTCCACTTT.

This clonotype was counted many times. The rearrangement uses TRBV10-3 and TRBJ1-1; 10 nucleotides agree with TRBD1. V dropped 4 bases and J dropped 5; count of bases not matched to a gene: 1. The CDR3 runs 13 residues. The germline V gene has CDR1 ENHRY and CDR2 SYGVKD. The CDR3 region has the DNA TGTGCCATCAGTGGGACAGGGGGGACTGAAGCTTTCTTT. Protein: CAISGTGGTEAFF.

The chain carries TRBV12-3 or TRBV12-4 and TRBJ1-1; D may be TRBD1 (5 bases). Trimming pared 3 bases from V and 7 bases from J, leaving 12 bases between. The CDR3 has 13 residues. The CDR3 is CASSFREGSEAFF. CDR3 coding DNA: TGTGCCAGCAGTTTCCGGGAGGGGAGTGAAGCTTTCTTT.